Below are 9 T cell receptor beta chains sequenced from a single sample in a study of T cell repertoires in cytomegalovirus infection. MiXCR, applied by TCRdb to the reads, yields one record per CDR3 protein. The sample shows some 450,000 distinct CDR3 sequences, approximately 32% of them seen only once. The sample comprised PBMCs. These receptors came from a human donor in good health (CMV status not recorded). Some clones in this sample may be carry-over from other donors' samples.

This clonotype was picked up many times. The CDR3 sequence: CASSLEGHPTWETQYF. In nucleotides, the CDR3 is TGTGCCAGCAGCTTAGAAGGGCACCCAACATGGGAGACCCAGTACTTC. V gene TRBV11-2 combines with J gene TRBJ2-5; no firm D call. Trimming took off 0 bases at V and 5 bases at J, with 16 bases between the two ends. The germline V gene has CDR1 SGHAT and CDR2 FQNNGV. The CDR3 consists of 16 residues.

This clonotype appeared a few times. The chain combines TRBV19 with TRBJ1-2, with 10 nucleotides matching TRBD1. This CDR3 comprises 14 residues. CDR1 and CDR2 (germline): LNHDA, SQIVND (reference sequence). V lost 6 bases and J lost 3; bases outside the gene matches: 4. Here the CDR3 DNA reads TGTGCCAGTAGCAGGGACAGGGGCGACTATGGCTACACCTTC. This encodes CASSRDRGDYGYTF.

In the case of this clonotype: A much more abundant neighbour one base away suggests this may be a read error. The genes are TRBV10-3 and TRBJ1-1; D might be TRBD1 (5 bases). This CDR3 comprises 13 residues. CDR1 and CDR2 (germline): ENHRY, SYGVKD. In DNA form, the CDR3 reads TGTGACATCAGGCGAACAGGGAACACTGAAGCTTTCTTT. It is translated as CDIRRTGNTEAFF.

The chain uses TRBV19 and TRBJ2-5, with 12 bases identical to TRBD2. After removal of 6 bases from V and 2 bases from J, the junction contained 4 bases not matched to a gene. CDR1 is LNHDA, CDR2 SQIVND, per germline (reference sequence). This CDR3 spans 15 amino acids. CDR3 residues: CASSRLAGVQETQYF. The CDR3 DNA follows: TGTGCCAGTAGCCGACTAGCGGGGGTTCAAGAGACCCAGTACTTC.

This clonotype was seen at least ten times. This chain uses TRBV7-6 with TRBJ2-7; 9 positions agree with TRBD2. The CDR3 runs 13 residues. Germline assignment: CDR1 SGHVS and CDR2 FNYEAQ. Unmatched junction bases numbered 2, after V lost 5 bases and J lost 3 bases. In nucleotides, the CDR3 is TGTGCCAGCAGCGGAGCGGGGGGCTACGAGCAGTACTTC. This sequence encodes CASSGAGGYEQYF. The variable domain in full, with the rest retrieved from reference TRBV7-6 and TRBJ2-7, is GAGVSQSPRYKVTKRGQDVALRCDPISGHVSLYWYRQALGQGPEFLTYFNYEAQQDKSGLPNDRFSAERPEGSISTLTIQRTEQRDSAMYRCASSGAGGYEQYFGPGTRLTVT.

This clonotype was seen a few times. This chain links TRBV7-9 with TRBJ2-7; D is ambiguous. CDR1 and CDR2 from the germline V gene are SEHNR and FQNEAQ (reference sequence). The V gene lost 2 bases and the J gene lost 7 bases, with 6 bases spanning the gap. This CDR3 contains 11 residues. The CDR3 reads CASSLSVEQYF. The CDR3 coding sequence is TGTGCCAGCAGCTTAAGTGTGGAGCAGTACTTC.

The V call is TRBV27, the J call TRBJ1-1, with no clear D. The germline gives CDR1 MNHEY, CDR2 SMNVEV (reference sequence). The CDR3 extends over 14 amino acids. V dropped 2 bases and J dropped 4 bases, with 11 bases sitting between them. CDR3 residues: CASSLQDTTTEAFF. CDR3 nucleotides: TGTGCCAGCAGTTTACAGGATACGACCACTGAAGCTTTCTTT.

This chain connects TRBV6-6 to TRBJ2-1; D is perhaps TRBD2 (7 bases). CDR1 and CDR2 (germline): MNHNY, SVGAGI (reference sequence). Trimming left V 5 bases short and J 7 bases short, with 18 bases between. The CDR3 contains 15 residues. The CDR3 DNA sequence: TGTGCCAGCAGTGTAGGGGGGGGGCCCCGGAATGAGCAGTTCTTC. Its translation: CASSVGGGPRNEQFF.

The table lists this clonotype with a few counts. This chain connects TRBV12-3 or TRBV12-4 to TRBJ2-1; TRBD1 or TRBD2 may be the D gene (5 bases each). The CDR3 runs 14 residues. Trimming cost V 3 bases and J 9 bases, with 15 bases left between them. The CDR3 DNA is TGTGCCAGCAGTTTTCTTGGGGGTCGGGGTGAGCAGTTCTTC. Residues: CASSFLGGRGEQFF.